This T cell receptor beta chain was recorded in a study of CD8 T cells in ankylosing spondylitis. TCRdb redid the calling of the 5' RACE reads with MiXCR, one entry per CDR3 protein. The sample has around 220,000 distinct CDR3 sequences, around 20% seen once. Notes on the study in general: Several highly homologous variants made up a TCR beta motif, and this motif appeared characteristic of ankylosing spondylitis blood.

V dropped 2 bases and J dropped 6; count of bases not matched to a gene: 8. The CDR3 covers 15 residues. Germline CDR1 reads MNHNS; CDR2 reads SASEGT. In its sample, this clonotype was seen a few times. What it binds is unknown. The chain links TRBV6-1 to TRBJ2-3; 7 nucleotides align to TRBD2. This clonotype was obtained from a male donor with ankylosing spondylitis. Specimen: blood, either unsorted or a sorted T cell fraction (not recorded which). In nucleotides, the CDR3 is TGTGCCAGCAGTGAATCCAGCGGGAATTTTGATACGCAGTATTTT. This gives the protein CASSESSGNFDTQYF.